These 16 T cell receptor beta chains share one sample of origin, sequenced in a study of cytomegalovirus exposure and HLA in healthy donors. The data were produced by immunoSEQ multiplex PCR, yet TCRdb's version contains in-frame clones alone and is incomplete. Of more than 250,000 clones listed, roughly 87% were seen once; the top ten hold roughly 3%. Sequencing input: PBMCs. The receptors originated from a woman under 40 in good health and CMV-seronegative.

The rearrangement links TRBV15 to TRBJ2-3; D may be TRBD1 or TRBD2 (5 bases each). This CDR3 is built from 17 residues. Between the trimmed V and J ends, which lost 0 bases and 4 bases, there was a span of 17 bases. Germline values: CDR1 LNHNV, CDR2 YYDKDF (reference sequence). The CDR3 here is CATSRDSQGHGADTQYF. The CDR3 coding sequence is TGTGCCACCAGCAGAGATAGCCAGGGTCACGGGGCAGATACGCAGTATTTT.

The chain couples TRBV4-3 to TRBJ1-2, with a weak D call TRBD1 (6 bases). The CDR3 consists of 17 residues. Deletions cut 0 bases from V and 4 bases from J, with 18 bases between. Germline CDR1 and CDR2: LGHNA and YSLEER. CDR3 in amino acids: CASSQDDRLTIIYGYTF. DNA for the CDR3: TGCGCCAGCAGCCAAGACGACAGGCTCACTATTATCTATGGCTACACCTTC.

The chain employs TRBV4-2 and TRBJ2-1, with D possibly matching TRBD1 (6 bases). Germline V lookup: CDR1 LGHNA, CDR2 YNFKEQ. This CDR3 contains 15 residues. Between the trimmed V and J ends, which lost 1 base and 5 bases, there was a span of 12 bases. CDR3 DNA: TGTGCCAGCAGCCAAGCCGGGACAAAACACAATGAGCAGTTCTTC. Translation: CASSQAGTKHNEQFF.

This clone showed up just a few times. The rearrangement uses TRBV7-3 and TRBJ2-5; 11 bases map to TRBD1. Germline lookup yields CDR1 SGHTA and CDR2 FQGTGA. The junction had 8 bases not matched to a gene; V was cut back by 2 bases and J by 3 bases. This CDR3 region has 17 residues. This chain's CDR3 is CASSLGVGDRGKETQYF. The CDR3 coding sequence is TGTGCCAGCAGCTTAGGGGTAGGGGACAGGGGGAAAGAGACCCAGTACTTC. Using reference TRBV7-3 and TRBJ2-5 for the parts outside the CDR3, the full variable domain is GAGVSQTPSNKVTEKGKYVELRCDPISGHTALYWYRQSLGQGPEFLIYFQGTGAADDSGLPNDRFFAVRPEGSVSTLKIQRTERGDSAVYLCASSLGVGDRGKETQYFGPGTRLLVL.

The chain couples TRBV27 to TRBJ2-7, with D perhaps matching TRBD1 or TRBD2 (7 bases each). CDR1 is MNHEY and CDR2 is SMNVEV in the germline V gene (reference sequence). This CDR3 has 15 amino acids. V was pared by 5 bases and J by 4 bases, with 18 bases between. CDR3 protein: CASSTFGGGQYEQYF. Here the CDR3 DNA reads TGTGCCAGCAGTACCTTTGGCGGGGGACAGTACGAGCAGTACTTC.

This clone was picked up one time. This chain joins TRBV2 and TRBJ2-1, with unresolved D. The ends were cut back, 4 bases at V and 4 bases at J, with 5 bases in the middle. The CDR3 loop spans 12 amino acids. Germline CDR1 reads SNHLY; CDR2 reads FYNNEI. DNA for the CDR3: TGTGCCAGCAGTGTGCAATACAATGAGCAGTTCTTC. Protein: CASSVQYNEQFF.

The rearrangement links TRBV5-3 to TRBJ2-5, with a weak D call TRBD1 (6 bases). TRBV5-3 is noted as an ORF with a role that remains uncertain. Trimming removed 2 bases from V and 5 bases from J, with 10 bases in between. This CDR3 is 13 amino acids long. The CDR3 DNA sequence: TGTGCCAGAAGCTTTGGACAGCACGAGACCCAGTACTTC. This gives the protein CARSFGQHETQYF.

The chain links TRBV9 to TRBJ2-1; D is unresolved. CDR1 is SGDLS and CDR2 is YYNGEE in the germline V gene. The CDR3 has 14 residues. V was clipped by 3 bases and J by 7 bases, with 14 bases between them. The CDR3 spells CASSASSDVNEQFF. The CDR3 DNA sequence: TGTGCCAGCAGCGCCTCATCCGACGTTAATGAGCAGTTCTTC.

This rearrangement joins TRBV7-2 to TRBJ2-3; the D call may be TRBD1 or TRBD2 (5 bases each). The CDR3 consists of 15 residues. Germline assignment: CDR1 SGHTA and CDR2 FQGNSA. V lost 1 base to trimming and J lost 4 bases, with 12 bases between them. CDR3 nucleotides: TGTGCCAGCAGCTTAGTTTCGGGGCCTGCAGATACGCAGTATTTT. Translated, it gives CASSLVSGPADTQYF. The whole variable domain, remainder taken from reference TRBV7-2 and TRBJ2-3, is GAGVSQSPSNKVTEKGKDVELRCDPISGHTALYWYRQSLGQGLEFLIYFQGNSAPDKSGLPSDRFSAERTGGSVSTLTIQRTQQEDSAVYLCASSLVSGPADTQYFGPGTRLTVL.

CDR3 DNA: TGTGCCAGCAGCTTTACGGTCAAAAACCCCCCTCGCGAGCAGTACTTC. As protein: CASSFTVKNPPREQYF. This chain joins TRBV7-6 and TRBJ2-7; D gene uncertain. The germline gives CDR1 SGHVS, CDR2 FNYEAQ. The germline V and J ends were trimmed by 3 bases and 6 bases, with 21 bases remaining between them. This CDR3 spans 16 amino acids.

The chain employs TRBV6-1 and TRBJ1-2; D not resolved. V dropped 0 bases and J dropped 8 bases, with 16 bases sitting between them. The CDR3 has 15 residues. CDR1 and CDR2 from the germline V gene are MNHNS and SASEGT. The chain's CDR3 is CASSEAPELAGGYTF. The CDR3 nucleotides are TGTGCCAGCAGTGAAGCGCCGGAGTTGGCCGGGGGCTACACCTTC.

The rearrangement uses TRBV7-2 and TRBJ1-2; D gene uncertain. The V and J ends lost 2 bases and 1 base respectively, with 11 bases between them. Per the germline V gene, CDR1 is SGHTA and CDR2 is FQGNSA. This CDR3 region has 15 residues. CDR3 sequence reads: CASSLTPGSNYGYTF. As DNA, the CDR3 is TGTGCCAGCAGCTTAACTCCGGGTAGTAACTATGGCTACACCTTC.

The chain carries TRBV27 and TRBJ2-7; TRBD2 agrees at 7 bases. The CDR3 is 15 residues long. With 6 bases clipped from V and 3 bases from J, the junction kept 11 bases outside the gene matches. Germline CDR1 reads MNHEY; CDR2 reads SMNVEV (reference sequence). The CDR3 sequence: CASSSVGLEDYEQYF. The CDR3 coding sequence is TGTGCCAGCAGCTCCGTTGGACTAGAGGACTACGAGCAGTACTTC.

The CDR3 DNA reads TGTGCCAGCAGCTTTCGGGGGGCGGGGGAGCAGTACTTC. As protein: CASSFRGAGEQYF. The chain is built from TRBV7-3 and TRBJ2-7, with a weak D call TRBD2 (7 bases). This CDR3 region has 13 residues. V lost 3 bases to trimming and J lost 7 bases, with 13 bases between them. The V gene's germline CDR1 is SGHTA and CDR2 FQGTGA.

The rearrangement uses TRBV4-1 and TRBJ2-6; D remains ambiguous. Germline V gene data show CDR1 as MGHRA and CDR2 as YSYEKL. Trimming shortened V by 0 bases and J by 5 bases, and 5 bases separated the two germline ends. The CDR3 contains 14 residues. CDR3 in DNA: TGCGCCAGCAGCCAAGATCCCAGGGCCAACGTCCTGACTTTC. Its translation is CASSQDPRANVLTF.

The chain joins TRBV13 to TRBJ2-7; unclear D gene. Trimming pared 2 bases from V and 6 bases from J, leaving 8 bases between. CDR3 length equals 12 residues. Germline values: CDR1 PRHDT, CDR2 FYEKMQ (reference sequence). DNA for the CDR3: TGTGCCAGCAGCTTAACCGGACCCGAGCAGTACTTC. Protein product: CASSLTGPEQYF. Complete variable domain (other parts from reference TRBV13 and TRBJ2-7): AAGVIQSPRHLIKEKRETATLKCYPIPRHDTVYWYQQGPGQDPQFLISFYEKMQSDKGSIPDRFSAQQFSDYHSELNMSSLELGDSALYFCASSLTGPEQYFGPGTRLTVT.